These 20 T cell receptor beta chains share one sample of origin, sequenced in a study of human thymus T cells. Corrective heart surgery yielded the resections from which the thymus tissue came. Here immunoSEQ multiplex PCR was the method, and the copy in TCRdb shows in-frame clones only, minus some. The data show 120,000 or so clones, over 85% seen once. Sequenced material: thymus tissue. Receptor source: a boy in the first two years of life with a congenital heart defect but otherwise immunologically healthy.

This chain joins TRBV7-7 and TRBJ2-7, with 10 positions matching TRBD1. The CDR3 runs to 12 residues. V trimming: 11 bases; J trimming: 6 bases; junction bases outside the gene matches: 7. Germline loops: CDR1 SSHAT, CDR2 FNYEAQ (reference sequence). CDR3 DNA: TGTGCCCGATTCCGGGACAGGGGCGAGCAGTACTTC. Translation gives CARFRDRGEQYF.

The chain uses TRBV30 and TRBJ2-1; TRBD1 agrees at 9 bases. Germline loops: CDR1 GTSNPN, CDR2 SVGIG (reference sequence). The J segment lost 4 bases and the V segment lost 5 bases, leaving 9 bases of the junction unmatched. The CDR3 runs 15 residues. The CDR3 region has the DNA TGTGCCTGGCACAACAGGGGGCAGGGGTACAATGAGCAGTTCTTC. Amino acids: CAWHNRGQGYNEQFF.

The chain couples TRBV6-1 to TRBJ1-1, with D possibly being TRBD1 (5 bases). This CDR3 has 13 amino acids. Germline V gene data show CDR1 as MNHNS and CDR2 as SASEGT. The CDR3 region has the DNA TGTGTCGCGCGGAGGGGAGTGAACACTGAAGCTTTCTTT. It encodes CVARRGVNTEAFF.

V is TRBV4-1 and J is TRBJ1-5; TRBD1 matches at 8 bases. Germline CDR1 MGHRA, CDR2 YSYEKL. The V gene end was trimmed by 4 bases and the J gene end by 5 bases; junction bases not matched to a gene: 16. The CDR3 is made up of 18 amino acids. CDR3 sequence reads: CASSPYTTTGAGDQPQHF. CDR3 DNA: TGCGCCAGCAGCCCGTATACAACGACAGGGGCGGGCGATCAGCCCCAGCATTTT.

The chain recombines TRBV27 with TRBJ1-4, with D perhaps TRBD1 (6 bases). This CDR3 has 18 amino acids. Germline V gene data show CDR1 as MNHEY and CDR2 as SMNVEV (reference sequence). V gave up 5 bases and J gave up 3 bases, with 22 bases separating them. In DNA form, the CDR3 reads TGTGCCAGCAGTGCCGACGGGACGGAGAGGGGGGCTAATGAAAAACTGTTTTTT. Translated: CASSADGTERGANEKLFF.

As DNA, the CDR3 is TGCGCCAGCAGCTTGGGTAGCGGGGGGGCCGGGGCAGATACGCAGTATTTT. Residues: CASSLGSGGAGADTQYF. V gene TRBV5-1 combines with J gene TRBJ2-3; 11 bases map to TRBD2. The CDR3 length is 17 residues. Germline assignment: CDR1 SGHRS and CDR2 YFSETQ. The junction had 7 bases not matched to a gene; V was cut back by 0 bases and J by 4 bases.

This chain uses TRBV28 with TRBJ1-4, with 8 bases lining up with TRBD1. The germline V gene encodes CDR1 MDHEN and CDR2 SYDVKM. The CDR3 is 17 residues long. With V trimmed by 3 bases and J by 0 bases, 6 bases remained unmatched. The CDR3 nucleotides are TGTGCCAGCAGTTTCCTCCCGACAGGGGCAACTAATGAAAAACTGTTTTTT. Encoded protein: CASSFLPTGATNEKLFF.

This chain uses TRBV27 with TRBJ2-7; D not resolved. The CDR3 loop spans 15 amino acids. Germline CDR1 is MNHEY and CDR2 is SMNVEV (reference sequence). Trimming left V 5 bases short and J 0 bases short, with 14 bases between. The CDR3 sequence is CASSPFKQNSYEQYF. The CDR3 nucleotides read TGTGCCAGCAGTCCGTTTAAACAGAACTCCTACGAGCAGTACTTC.

The chain carries TRBV19 and TRBJ1-1; TRBD1 aligns across 8 bases. Germline V gene data show CDR1 as LNHDA and CDR2 as SQIVND (reference sequence). After removal of 4 bases from V and 0 bases from J, the junction contained 10 bases not matched to a gene. The CDR3 has 17 residues. The CDR3 bases are TGTGCCAGTAGTACCCTGACAGGGGCGGGATTGAACACTGAAGCTTTCTTT. This translates into CASSTLTGAGLNTEAFF.

The rearrangement joins TRBV5-5 to TRBJ2-7; D uncertain. Per the germline V gene, CDR1 is SGHKS and CDR2 is YYEKEE (reference sequence). The CDR3 consists of 14 residues. Trimming left V 2 bases short and J 2 bases short, with 11 bases between. The CDR3 DNA sequence: TGTGCCAGCAGCTTTAGGACCGGACCCTACGAGCAGTACTTC. The encoded protein is CASSFRTGPYEQYF.

This clone was detected once. The chain recombines TRBV2 with TRBJ1-5; 7 positions agree with TRBD1. This CDR3 spans 15 amino acids. V lost 6 bases and J lost 5; bases outside the gene matches: 10. Germline V gene data show CDR1 as SNHLY and CDR2 as FYNNEI. The CDR3 spells CASSADRAQDQPQHF. CDR3 sequence (DNA): TGTGCCAGCAGCGCCGACAGGGCCCAGGATCAGCCCCAGCATTTT.

The chain is built from TRBV2 and TRBJ2-3, with TRBD2 as a possible D gene (5 bases). V lost 7 bases to trimming and J lost 4 bases, with 15 bases between them. Per the germline V gene, CDR1 is SNHLY and CDR2 is FYNNEI. CDR3 length equals 14 residues. In DNA form, the CDR3 reads TGTGCCAGCACTAGCAAGGATCGACCAGATACGCAGTATTTT. It codes for CASTSKDRPDTQYF. The full variable domain, rest sourced from reference TRBV2 and TRBJ2-3, is EPEVTQTPSHQVTQMGQEVILRCVPISNHLYFYWYRQILGQKVEFLVSFYNNEISEKSEIFDDQFSVERPDGSNFTLKIRSTKLEDSAMYFCASTSKDRPDTQYFGPGTRLTVL.

V usage is TRBV30 and J usage is TRBJ2-1, with D possibly being TRBD1 or TRBD2 (5 bases each). CDR1 is GTSNPN, CDR2 SVGIG, per germline (reference sequence). The CDR3 has 18 residues. Trimming left V 3 bases short and J 1 base short, with 22 bases between. DNA of the CDR3: TGTGCCTGGAGCCCCCGGGCCAACAGGAGGCTTTCCTACAATGAGCAGTTCTTC. Its protein is CAWSPRANRRLSYNEQFF.

V usage is TRBV11-2 and J usage is TRBJ2-7, with D hard to call. Trimming took off 3 bases at V and 4 bases at J, with 19 bases between the two ends. The CDR3 totals 16 residues. Germline V gene sequence: CDR1 SGHAT, CDR2 FQNNGV. The CDR3 region is CASSLASPSRVYEQYF. In DNA, the CDR3 is TGTGCCAGCAGCTTGGCCTCACCTAGTAGAGTTTACGAGCAGTACTTC.

The chain is built from TRBV29-1 and TRBJ2-1; the D gene is possibly TRBD1 (6 bases). The CDR3 is 15 amino acids. Germline V gene data show CDR1 as SQVTM and CDR2 as ANQGSEA. V was shortened by 4 bases and J by 5 bases, with 18 bases between the two germline ends. CDR3 protein: CSVGDISYFNNEQFF. In DNA, the CDR3 is TGCAGCGTTGGGGACATATCCTATTTCAACAATGAGCAGTTCTTC.

The chain carries TRBV6-1 and TRBJ1-5, with D possibly TRBD1 on 6 matching bases. Trimming took off 6 bases at V and 4 bases at J, with 10 bases between the two ends. This CDR3 contains 13 residues. Germline CDR1 reads MNHNS; CDR2 reads SASEGT. CDR3 DNA sequence: TGTGCCAGCAGCAGACAGGAAAATCAGCCCCAGCATTTT. As protein: CASSRQENQPQHF.

The V call is TRBV30, the J call TRBJ2-5; a weak D match, TRBD2 (6 bases). This CDR3 spans 16 amino acids. V lost 0 bases and J 3 bases, leaving 17 bases between the germline ends. CDR1 and CDR2 (germline): GTSNPN, SVGIG (reference sequence). The CDR3: CAWSVLGVSGEETQYF. Here the CDR3 DNA reads TGTGCCTGGAGTGTACTAGGGGTGTCGGGGGAAGAGACCCAGTACTTC.

This clone was recorded only once. The chain joins TRBV6-5 to TRBJ1-3; D call uncertain. V was shortened by 1 base and J by 1 base, with 5 bases between the two germline ends. CDR1 is MNHEY and CDR2 is SVGAGI in the germline V gene. The CDR3 loop spans 14 amino acids. The CDR3, as DNA: TGTGCCAGCAGTTACTACAAATCTGGAAACACCATATATTTT. Encoded protein: CASSYYKSGNTIYF.

The CDR3 coding sequence is TGTGCCAGCAGACCCGACAGGGGCAGGTACGAGCAGTACTTC. This sequence encodes CASRPDRGRYEQYF. This sequence joins TRBV6-5 and TRBJ2-7; 8 positions match TRBD1. Germline V gene data show CDR1 as MNHEY and CDR2 as SVGAGI. With 6 bases clipped from V and 4 bases from J, the junction kept 8 bases outside the gene matches. This CDR3 contains 14 residues.

J is TRBJ2-3 and V is TRBV28, with TRBD2 matching 13 bases. In germline, CDR1 is MDHEN, CDR2 SYDVKM. The V gene end was trimmed by 5 bases and the J gene end by 5 bases; junction bases not matched to a gene: 10. There are 17 residues in the CDR3. CDR3 in DNA: TGTGCCAGCAGTAAACGGACTAGCGGGGGTGTGTTAGATACGCAGTATTTT. Protein sequence: CASSKRTSGGVLDTQYF.